The 14 T cell receptor beta chains below all came from one sample that was sequenced in a study of blood T cell repertoires in COVID-19. The assay was immunoSEQ multiplex PCR, and TCRdb's table has in-frame clones only and misses some. The sample lists under 300,000 clones, about 88% occurring once. What was sequenced was peripheral blood. The source of these receptors is a young man with active or convalescent COVID-19.

The rearrangement uses TRBV6-5 and TRBJ1-6; TRBD1 agrees at 8 bases. This CDR3 region has 14 residues. Germline-derived CDR1 and CDR2 are MNHEY and SVGAGI. The ends lost 6 bases at V and 8 bases at J; junction bases unmatched: 6. The CDR3 sequence is CASSPDREYSPLHF. The DNA for the CDR3 is TGTGCCAGCAGCCCGGACAGGGAATATTCACCCCTCCACTTT.

The rearrangement links TRBV4-1 to TRBJ1-5; possibly TRBD1 for D (6 bases). The V gene lost 11 bases and the J gene lost 2 bases, with 13 bases spanning the gap. Germline assignment: CDR1 MGHRA and CDR2 YSYEKL. CDR3 length equals 13 residues. CDR3 nucleotide sequence: TGCGCCTGCGGTGAGGGGGGCAATCAGCCCCAGCATTTT. It is translated as CACGEGGNQPQHF.

This sequence joins TRBV28 and TRBJ2-2; no clear D gene. The CDR3 consists of 15 residues. V was cut by 4 bases and J by 6 bases, with 15 bases left in between. CDR1 MDHEN and CDR2 SYDVKM come from the germline V gene. The CDR3 reads CASSSDSAHAGELFF. CDR3 bases: TGTGCCAGCAGTTCCGACTCCGCACACGCCGGGGAGCTGTTTTTT.

V is TRBV5-1 and J is TRBJ2-3; 7 bases agree with TRBD2. In germline, CDR1 is SGHRS, CDR2 YFSETQ. With V trimmed by 10 bases and J by 2 bases, 13 bases remained unmatched. This CDR3 has 15 amino acids. The CDR3 reads CAGRTGGGPTDTQYF. The CDR3 coding sequence is TGCGCCGGCCGGACGGGCGGGGGTCCCACAGATACGCAGTATTTT.

The CDR3 region is CASIKHPVAGGETQYF. DNA for the CDR3: TGTGCCAGCATCAAACATCCCGTAGCGGGGGGGGAGACCCAGTACTTC. The gene calls are TRBV7-2 and TRBJ2-5, with 11 bases identical to TRBD2. Germline V gene lookup returns CDR1 SGHTA and CDR2 FQGNSA. V gave up 7 bases and J gave up 5 bases; unmatched junction bases: 12. The CDR3 spans 16 residues. The full variable domain, in which reference TRBV7-2 and TRBJ2-5 provide the parts outside the CDR3, is GAGVSQSPSNKVTEKGKDVELRCDPISGHTALYWYRQSLGQGLEFLIYFQGNSAPDKSGLPSDRFSAERTGGSVSTLTIQRTQQEDSAVYLCASIKHPVAGGETQYFGPGTRLLVL.

The chain uses TRBV19 and TRBJ1-2; D remains ambiguous. This CDR3 contains 13 residues. Germline V lookup: CDR1 LNHDA, CDR2 SQIVND (reference sequence). Trimming pared 8 bases from V and 8 bases from J, leaving 18 bases between. CDR3 sequence reads: CASSRSRRSGYTF. CDR3 nucleotides: TGTGCCAGTTCCCGTTCTCGGAGGTCCGGCTACACCTTC. The full variable domain, completed using reference TRBV19 and TRBJ1-2, is DGGITQSPKYLFRKEGQNVTLSCEQNLNHDAMYWYRQDPGQGLRLIYYSQIVNDFQKGDIAEGYSVSREKKESFPLTVTSAQKNPTAFYLCASSRSRRSGYTFGSGTRLTVV.

About this clone itself: The junction departs from the called germline gene at one end, perhaps through a read error. The chain combines TRBV19 with TRBJ2-2; 7 positions agree with TRBD1. Per the germline V gene, CDR1 is LNHDA and CDR2 is SQIVND (reference sequence). The CDR3 totals 17 residues. The CDR3 spells CASSLYSGTVGHRGAVF. In DNA form, the CDR3 reads TGTGCCAGTAGCCTCTACTCCGGGACAGTCGGACACCGGGGAGCTGTTTTT.

The rearrangement uses TRBV15 and TRBJ2-7; 8 nucleotides match TRBD2. Germline CDR1 is LNHNV and CDR2 is YYDKDF (reference sequence). The CDR3 runs to 17 residues. The V segment lost 1 base and the J segment 7 bases; nucleotides outside the gene matches: 15. Here the CDR3 reads CATSRGGIAGPLGEQYF. The CDR3 nucleotides are TGTGCCACCAGCAGAGGGGGGATAGCGGGACCCCTTGGGGAGCAGTACTTC.

The V call is TRBV4-1, the J call TRBJ1-6, with D unresolved. The CDR3 extends over 16 amino acids. Germline CDR1 is MGHRA and CDR2 is YSYEKL. V lost 0 bases and J lost 5, with 11 bases in between. CDR3 residues: CASSQEGPPHNSPLHF. The CDR3 DNA reads as TGCGCCAGCAGCCAAGAGGGCCCGCCCCATAATTCACCCCTCCACTTT.

The chain is built from TRBV9 and TRBJ2-3, with a possible D match to TRBD1 (5 bases). V was trimmed by 3 bases and J by 5 bases, leaving 16 bases between them. Germline V gene data show CDR1 as SGDLS and CDR2 as YYNGEE. The CDR3 totals 15 residues. In DNA, the CDR3 is TGTGCCAGCAGCGCAAGCCCCGCAGGGAAAGATACGCAGTATTTT. As protein: CASSASPAGKDTQYF.

The count of this clone is one. The chain has TRBV7-9 and TRBJ1-6; a possible D gene is TRBD1 (6 bases). This CDR3 is 16 amino acids long. Looked up from germline, CDR1 is SEHNR and CDR2 is FQNEAQ (reference sequence). The ends were cut back, 6 bases at V and 8 bases at J, with 20 bases in the middle. The chain's CDR3 is CASSPPRGAGDSPLHF. DNA of the CDR3: TGTGCCAGCAGTCCCCCCCGGGGGGCCGGTGATTCACCCCTCCACTTT.

The V gene is TRBV9, the J gene TRBJ2-1; TRBD1 might be the D (5 bases). This CDR3 region has 12 residues. The germline CDR1 and CDR2 sequences are SGDLS and YYNGEE. V was trimmed by 0 bases and J by 16 bases, leaving 14 bases between them. CDR3 in amino acids: CASSVVQGMIFF. The CDR3 coding sequence is TGTGCCAGCAGCGTAGTCCAGGGAATGATTTTCTTC.

Written as DNA, the CDR3 is TGTGCCAGCAGTTACTCGACAGAAAGGTCACCCCTCCACTTT. Its translation is CASSYSTERSPLHF. The V call is TRBV6-2 or TRBV6-3, the J call TRBJ1-6, with D perhaps TRBD1 (5 bases). V lost 0 bases to trimming and J lost 10 bases, with 10 bases between them. This CDR3 contains 14 residues. Germline lookup yields CDR1 MNHEY and CDR2 SVGEGT.

The CDR3 reads CASSVREGYQPQHF. DNA for the CDR3: TGTGCCAGTAGTGTTAGGGAGGGGTACCAGCCCCAGCATTTT. The J gene is TRBJ1-5, the V gene TRBV19; D possibly corresponds to TRBD1 (5 bases). In germline, CDR1 is LNHDA, CDR2 SQIVND (reference sequence). The CDR3 consists of 14 residues. The germline V and J ends were trimmed by 5 bases and 7 bases, with 15 bases remaining between them.